The 16 T cell receptor beta chains below all came from one sample that was sequenced in a study of blood T cell repertoires in COVID-19. The repertoire was sequenced with immunoSEQ multiplex PCR; TCRdb's copy has only in-frame clones and lacks some. The sample includes under 200,000 clones, 80% of them seen just once. The specimen sequenced was peripheral blood. Receptors originate from a man between 60 and 75 years old with acute or convalescent COVID-19.

The chain recombines TRBV4-1 with TRBJ1-3; a possible D gene is TRBD1 (6 bases). CDR3 length equals 14 residues. The germline V gene encodes CDR1 MGHRA and CDR2 YSYEKL. Trimming shortened V by 1 base and J by 4 bases, and 8 bases separated the two germline ends. CDR3 amino acids: CASSQAGQGNTIYF. The CDR3 DNA reads TGCGCCAGCAGCCAAGCGGGACAAGGAAACACCATATATTTT.

This clone was seen a handful of times. The chain uses TRBV7-2 and TRBJ1-2, with 9 bases aligning to TRBD1. CDR1 is SGHTA, CDR2 FQGNSA, per germline. This CDR3 is built from 13 residues. Losses at the gene ends were 5 bases for V and 6 bases for J; bases not matched to a gene: 4. Written as DNA, the CDR3 is TGTGCCAGCAGCCCGGGACAGGGAAATGGCTACACCTTC. This codes for CASSPGQGNGYTF.

The J gene is TRBJ1-2, the V gene TRBV3-1 (or the pseudogene TRBV3-2); tentative D call: TRBD1 (5 bases). V gave up 1 base and J gave up 1 base, with 7 bases separating them. CDR1 LGHDT and CDR2 YNNKEL come from the germline V gene (reference sequence). The CDR3 runs 14 residues. The CDR3: CASSQGQINYGYTF. The CDR3 DNA reads TGTGCCAGCAGCCAAGGACAGATTAACTATGGCTACACCTTC.

CDR3 loop: CASSLGGLAGGYNEQFF. The DNA of the CDR3 is TGTGCCAGCAGCTTAGGGGGACTAGCAGGGGGATACAATGAGCAGTTCTTC. The rearrangement joins TRBV7-2 to TRBJ2-1; 9 nucleotides line up with TRBD2. The CDR3 has 17 residues. CDR1 is SGHTA, CDR2 FQGNSA, per germline. The J segment lost 4 bases and the V segment lost 1 base, leaving 8 bases of the junction unmatched.

This clone was seen a few times. The V gene is TRBV19, the J gene TRBJ1-5; D unresolved. CDR3 size: 15 residues. Germline CDR1 reads LNHDA; CDR2 reads SQIVND (reference sequence). V lost 2 bases to trimming and J lost 2 bases, with 10 bases between them. The CDR3 DNA follows: TGTGCCAGTAGTATACGCGGGTTCGGCAATCAGCCCCAGCATTTT. This encodes CASSIRGFGNQPQHF.

This chain joins TRBV5-1 and TRBJ2-2; TRBD2 agrees at 9 bases. This CDR3 has 18 residues. In germline, CDR1 is SGHRS, CDR2 YFSETQ. V dropped 3 bases and J dropped 0; count of bases not matched to a gene: 9. DNA for the CDR3: TGCGCCAGCAGCTGGGGGTCCGCGGGAGGGCCGAACACCGGGGAGCTGTTTTTT. As protein: CASSWGSAGGPNTGELFF.

The chain recombines TRBV10-3 with TRBJ1-6; D gene uncertain. In germline, CDR1 is ENHRY, CDR2 SYGVKD. V was cut by 3 bases and J by 7 bases, with 13 bases left in between. The CDR3 has 15 amino acids. CDR3 sequence (DNA): TGTGCCATCAGTGATCTCGTGATGGGCAATTCACCCCTCCACTTT. This sequence encodes CAISDLVMGNSPLHF.

The chain is built from TRBV6-2 or TRBV6-3 and TRBJ2-7; 8 bases agree with TRBD2. With V trimmed by 5 bases and J by 2 bases, 5 bases remained unmatched. The germline CDR1 and CDR2 sequences are MNHEY and SVGEGT. This CDR3 is 14 amino acids long. CDR3 residues: CASSGTSEAYEQYF. CDR3 in DNA: TGTGCCAGCAGTGGGACTAGTGAAGCCTACGAGCAGTACTTC.

This rearrangement joins TRBV6-5 to TRBJ1-1; D gene ambiguous. V was clipped by 6 bases and J by 1 base, with 9 bases between them. In germline, CDR1 is MNHEY, CDR2 SVGAGI. CDR3 length: 13 amino acids. CDR3 sequence (DNA): TGTGCCAGCAGCCGACGACAGAACACTGAAGCTTTCTTT. Translating gives CASSRRQNTEAFF.

The genes are TRBV5-1 and TRBJ2-3, with 7 bases lining up with TRBD2. This CDR3 spans 17 amino acids. The germline V gene encodes CDR1 SGHRS and CDR2 YFSETQ. Losses at the gene ends were 4 bases for V and 4 bases for J; bases not matched to a gene: 15. The chain's CDR3 is CASSPAKWEGRADTQYF. DNA of the CDR3: TGCGCCAGCAGCCCCGCTAAGTGGGAGGGTCGGGCAGATACGCAGTATTTT.

The gene calls are TRBV10-3 and TRBJ2-5; D may be TRBD1 (5 bases). There are 14 residues in the CDR3. V gave up 7 bases and J gave up 2 bases, with 14 bases separating them. The V gene's germline CDR1 is ENHRY and CDR2 SYGVKD. This chain's CDR3 is CAIKHDSGQETQYF. DNA for the CDR3: TGTGCCATCAAACACGACAGTGGGCAAGAGACCCAGTACTTC.

The V call is TRBV18, the J call TRBJ2-6; 7 positions agree with TRBD2. Trimming took 0 bases from V and 1 from J; bases not matched to a gene: 0. The CDR3 runs 16 residues. The germline V gene has CDR1 KGHSH and CDR2 LQKENI. The CDR3: CASSPPRGSGANVLTF. The CDR3 nucleotides read TGTGCCAGCTCACCACCGCGGGGGTCTGGGGCCAACGTCCTGACTTTC.

The chain carries TRBV7-2 and TRBJ2-1, with 13 bases fitting TRBD2. After removal of 3 bases from V and 10 bases from J, the junction contained 9 bases not matched to a gene. The CDR3 has 16 residues. CDR1 is SGHTA and CDR2 is FQGNSA in the germline V gene. The DNA of the CDR3 is TGTGCCAGCAGCTTCGGCAGGACTAGCGGGGGAAGAGAGCAGTTCTTC. Its protein product is CASSFGRTSGGREQFF. The variable domain in full, completed from reference TRBV7-2 and TRBJ2-1, reads GAGVSQSPSNKVTEKGKDVELRCDPISGHTALYWYRQSLGQGLEFLIYFQGNSAPDKSGLPSDRFSAERTGGSVSTLTIQRTQQEDSAVYLCASSFGRTSGGREQFFGPGTRLTVL.

V gene TRBV30 combines with J gene TRBJ1-1; possible D gene TRBD1, 6 bases. This CDR3 is built from 14 residues. Germline V gives CDR1 GTSNPN, CDR2 SVGIG (reference sequence). V lost 3 bases and J 11 bases, leaving 22 bases between the germline ends. The CDR3 bases are TGTGCCTGGAGCCCCCAGCTAAGGGGGGGTGCGGCTTTCTTT. It translates to CAWSPQLRGGAAFF.

The V call is TRBV20-1, the J call TRBJ2-2, with 7 bases identical to TRBD1. The trim removed 3 bases at V and 3 bases at J, leaving 7 bases unmatched. CDR1 is DFQATT and CDR2 is SNEGSKA in the germline V gene (reference sequence). CDR3 length: 15 amino acids. CDR3 loop: CSASPTGVYTGELFF. The CDR3 DNA reads as TGCAGTGCTAGTCCAACAGGGGTCTACACCGGGGAGCTGTTTTTT.

The rearrangement joins TRBV29-1 to TRBJ2-1; D unresolved. This CDR3 has 9 residues. V was pared by 4 bases and J by 12 bases, with 7 bases between. The germline V gene encodes CDR1 SQVTM and CDR2 ANQGSEA. CDR3 nucleotide sequence: TGCAGCGTTGGTAGTGGGCAGTTCTTC. It encodes CSVGSGQFF.